Below, 30 T cell receptor beta chains from the same sample are listed, as sequenced in a study of T cells in Graves' hyperthyroidism and ophthalmopathy. RNA transcripts provided the source from which TCR beta CDR3 regions were amplified. A first-round RT-PCR of the TCR CDR3 used the HTBI primer set. TCRdb redid the calling of the multiplex PCR reads with MiXCR, one entry per CDR3 protein. The repertoire holds more than 500,000 distinct CDR3 sequences, with about 15% as singletons. Material: blood. These TCRs come from a woman between 40 and 55 years old with Graves' ophthalmopathy.

There are many counts of this clonotype. The chain recombines TRBV12-3 or TRBV12-4 with TRBJ1-1; D is unresolved. V lost 7 bases and J lost 0, with 12 bases in between. There are 14 residues in the CDR3. Here the CDR3 DNA reads TGTGCCAGCACCCATACACCGATGAACACTGAAGCTTTCTTT. Its protein product is CASTHTPMNTEAFF.

This clonotype was counted many times. CDR3 protein: CASRPDENYGYTF. CDR3 DNA: TGTGCCAGCAGACCCGACGAGAACTATGGCTACACCTTC. The chain joins TRBV6-2 or TRBV6-3 to TRBJ1-2; D is undetermined. Germline CDR1 and CDR2: MNHEY and SVGEGT. CDR3 length equals 13 residues. V dropped 6 bases and J dropped 2 bases, with 10 bases sitting between them.

In this sample, this clonotype turned up many times. The chain uses TRBV12-3 or TRBV12-4 and TRBJ2-5; 10 bases line up with TRBD1. The CDR3 contains 14 residues. V shed 3 bases and J 6 bases; nucleotides not matched to a gene: 4. DNA for the CDR3: TGTGCCAGCAGTTTTAGGACAGGGGGACAGACCCAGTACTTC. Translation: CASSFRTGGQTQYF.

The chain links TRBV6-1 to TRBJ1-1, with 8 bases that match TRBD1. This CDR3 has 14 amino acids. With V trimmed by 7 bases and J by 0 bases, 4 bases remained unmatched. Germline CDR1 reads MNHNS; CDR2 reads SASEGT. The CDR3: CASIRTGMNTEAFF. CDR3 nucleotide sequence: TGTGCCAGCATTCGGACAGGGATGAACACTGAAGCTTTCTTT.

This clonotype has ten or more counts. The V call is TRBV11-2, the J call TRBJ2-2; no clear D gene. Trimming pared 1 base from V and 1 base from J, leaving 7 bases between. This CDR3 spans 15 amino acids. Germline V gene sequence: CDR1 SGHAT, CDR2 FQNNGV. CDR3 sequence reads: CASSLVERNTGELFF. In DNA form, the CDR3 reads TGTGCCAGCAGCTTAGTGGAGCGGAACACCGGGGAGCTGTTTTTT.

This clonotype was detected ten times or more. The chain couples TRBV3-1 to TRBJ1-1; possible D gene TRBD1, 6 bases. V was shortened by 2 bases and J by 3 bases, with 10 bases between the two germline ends. The V gene's germline CDR1 is LGHDT and CDR2 YNNKEL (reference sequence). This CDR3 comprises 14 residues. CDR3 in DNA: TGTGCCAGCAGCCAACCGGGACACTACACTGAAGCTTTCTTT. This codes for CASSQPGHYTEAFF.

This clonotype occurred many times. The rearrangement links TRBV28 to TRBJ2-7; D gene unclear. The CDR3 loop spans 11 amino acids. Germline V gives CDR1 MDHEN, CDR2 SYDVKM. V shed 7 bases and J shed 2 bases, with 6 bases lying between them. The CDR3 sequence is CASTDAYEQYF. CDR3 nucleotide sequence: TGTGCCAGCACTGACGCCTACGAGCAGTACTTC.

This clonotype has more than one count but fewer than ten. This may be a read error: a much more frequent sequence differs by one nucleotide. V gene TRBV7-3 combines with J gene TRBJ1-1, with D possibly TRBD1 on 5 matching bases. V dropped 7 bases and J dropped 6 bases, with 21 bases sitting between them. Germline-derived CDR1 and CDR2 are SGHTA and FQGTGA. The CDR3 consists of 15 residues. CDR3 loop: CASNHGGAGLAEAFF. The CDR3, as DNA: TGTGCCAGCAACCACGGTGGGGCGGGACTGGCTGAAGCTTTCTTT.

This clonotype has a count of ten or more. The chain employs TRBV11-3 and TRBJ2-5; TRBD2 agrees at 13 bases. Germline CDR1 and CDR2: SGHNT and YENEEA. The CDR3 loop spans 17 amino acids. J was trimmed by 4 bases and V by 1 base; bases with no gene match: 6. The CDR3 here is CASSLGLAGGHIETQYF. The CDR3 DNA reads TGTGCCAGCAGCTTAGGACTAGCGGGAGGACATATAGAGACCCAGTACTTC.

This clonotype came up many times. The chain employs TRBV29-1 and TRBJ1-2; unclear D gene. V lost 4 bases to trimming and J lost 1 base, with 7 bases between them. Per the germline V gene, CDR1 is SQVTM and CDR2 is ANQGSEA. This CDR3 is built from 12 residues. In DNA, the CDR3 is TGCAGCGTTGCGGAGGGTAACTATGGCTACACCTTC. Protein product: CSVAEGNYGYTF.

About this clonotype: A read error may explain this, as a much larger clone is one base away. This sequence joins TRBV20-1 and TRBJ1-6, with D uncertain. The CDR3 has 14 amino acids. Trimming took 0 bases from V and 6 from J, leaving 9 bases between them. Germline V gene data show CDR1 as DFQATT and CDR2 as SNEGSKA (reference sequence). The CDR3 loop is CSAREGESNSPLHF. The DNA of the CDR3 is TGCAGTGCTAGAGAGGGAGAGAGTAATTCACCCCTCCACTTT.

This clonotype was detected a few times. The rearrangement links TRBV29-1 to TRBJ2-7, with a possible D match to TRBD1 (5 bases). Trimming took 0 bases from V and 2 from J, leaving 14 bases between them. This CDR3 comprises 15 residues. Germline V lookup: CDR1 SQVTM, CDR2 ANQGSEA. The CDR3 region has the DNA TGCAGCGTTGAAGATCTCGGGCAGGGAACCTACGAGCAGTACTTC. As protein: CSVEDLGQGTYEQYF.

This clonotype was found many times. J is TRBJ2-7 and V is TRBV4-2, with TRBD2 identical over 16 bases. The junction had 1 base not matched to a gene; V was cut back by 3 bases and J by 5 bases. The CDR3 is 15 residues long. Germline CDR1 LGHNA, CDR2 YNFKEQ. Here the CDR3 reads CASSQGLAGGNEQYF. In nucleotides, the CDR3 is TGTGCCAGCAGCCAGGGACTAGCGGGAGGGAACGAGCAGTACTTC.

The CDR3 bases are TGTGCCTGGAGTCCGGGGGCCGTCAACTATGGCTACACCTTC. Translation gives CAWSPGAVNYGYTF. This chain connects TRBV30 to TRBJ1-2, with TRBD1 as a possible D gene (6 bases). The CDR3 has 14 residues. The ends were cut back, 2 bases at V and 2 bases at J, with 12 bases in the middle. Germline loops: CDR1 GTSNPN, CDR2 SVGIG (reference sequence).

The gene calls are TRBV7-2 and TRBJ1-2; no clear D gene. With 5 bases removed from V and 13 bases from J, the gap between germline ends came to 14 bases. There are 11 residues in the CDR3. Per the germline V gene, CDR1 is SGHTA and CDR2 is FQGNSA. DNA for the CDR3: TGTGCCAGCAGCCACCCCCAGGCGGTCACCTTC. Its protein product is CASSHPQAVTF.

The genes are TRBV28 and TRBJ2-7; tentatively, D is TRBD1 (6 bases). The CDR3 length is 15 residues. Germline V gene lookup returns CDR1 MDHEN and CDR2 SYDVKM. Trimming took 2 bases from V and 2 from J, leaving 13 bases between them. The CDR3 nucleotides are TGTGCCAGCAGTTTAACAGGGTCGGAGACCTACGAGCAGTACTTC. Amino acid sequence: CASSLTGSETYEQYF.

This clonotype was recorded at least ten times. V and J are TRBV24-1 and TRBJ1-1, with a weak D call TRBD1 (5 bases). The germline CDR1 and CDR2 sequences are KGHDR and SFDVKD. CDR3 length: 13 amino acids. Trimming cost V 6 bases and J 5 bases, with 12 bases left between them. CDR3 sequence reads: CATSSGTVTEAFF. The CDR3 DNA sequence: TGTGCCACCAGTTCAGGGACTGTTACTGAAGCTTTCTTT.

This clonotype has more than one count but fewer than ten. The V call is TRBV27, the J call TRBJ1-3; D possibly corresponds to TRBD1 (6 bases). This CDR3 comprises 14 residues. The V end was cut by 2 bases, the J end by 3 bases, with 8 bases between. Looked up from germline, CDR1 is MNHEY and CDR2 is SMNVEV (reference sequence). The DNA for the CDR3 is TGTGCCAGCAGTTTAAGGGGACATGGAAACACCATATATTTT. It codes for CASSLRGHGNTIYF.

Comments on this clonotype: A much larger clone lies a single base off, so this may be a read error. The chain has TRBV20-1 and TRBJ1-5; a possible D gene is TRBD1 (6 bases). V shed 6 bases and J shed 7 bases, with 13 bases lying between them. The germline gives CDR1 DFQATT, CDR2 SNEGSKA (reference sequence). The CDR3 consists of 12 residues. The CDR3: CSAKQGDQPQHF. The CDR3 nucleotides read TGCAGTGCGAAACAGGGCGACCAGCCCCAGCATTTT.

This clonotype was counted at least ten times. V is TRBV12-3 or TRBV12-4 and J is TRBJ2-7; D perhaps matches TRBD2 (6 bases). There are 14 residues in the CDR3. Between the trimmed V and J ends, which lost 0 bases and 6 bases, there was a span of 12 bases. The CDR3 sequence: CASSLAGGATEQYF. For the CDR3, the DNA is TGTGCCAGCAGTTTAGCGGGAGGTGCAACCGAGCAGTACTTC.

There are many counts of this clonotype. The gene calls are TRBV30 and TRBJ1-5; 10 bases match TRBD1. V lost 5 bases to trimming and J lost 10 bases; unmatched junction nucleotides: 11. The CDR3 consists of 14 residues. The V gene's germline CDR1 is GTSNPN and CDR2 SVGIG (reference sequence). The CDR3 protein is CAWSSGQGWSPQHF. CDR3 DNA sequence: TGTGCCTGGTCGTCGGGACAGGGGTGGTCTCCCCAGCATTTT.

J is TRBJ2-4 and V is TRBV2, with D perhaps matching TRBD1 (5 bases). V shed 7 bases and J shed 7 bases, with 14 bases lying between them. The germline V gene has CDR1 SNHLY and CDR2 FYNNEI. The CDR3 extends over 13 amino acids. The CDR3: CASNNGQDNIQYF. DNA for the CDR3: TGTGCCAGCAATAATGGACAAGACAACATTCAGTACTTC.

In its sample, this clonotype was seen a few times. The chain has TRBV25-1 and TRBJ2-3, with TRBD2 matching 13 bases. With V trimmed by 7 bases and J by 3 bases, 16 bases remained unmatched. Germline V lookup: CDR1 MGHDK, CDR2 SYGVNS. This CDR3 region has 19 residues. CDR3 DNA: TGTGCCAGCACCACTCAACCGGGACTAGCGGGATCAGGGACAGATACGCAGTATTTT. Protein sequence: CASTTQPGLAGSGTDTQYF.

The V gene is TRBV6-5, the J gene TRBJ2-5; 11 nucleotides align to TRBD1. The CDR3 extends over 16 amino acids. CDR1 and CDR2 (germline): MNHEY, SVGAGI. Germline trimming cut 2 bases from V and 5 bases from J; bases unmatched to any gene: 7. The CDR3 DNA follows: TGTGCCAGCAGTTACGCCCCGGGACAGGGGGTTGAGACCCAGTACTTC. It specifies CASSYAPGQGVETQYF.

This clonotype came up a few times. The V and J genes are TRBV7-2 and TRBJ2-5; tentative D call: TRBD2 (6 bases). Germline values: CDR1 SGHTA, CDR2 FQGNSA. With 7 bases removed from V and 2 bases from J, the gap between germline ends came to 11 bases. This CDR3 region has 13 residues. The CDR3 here is CASNSDYQETQYF. CDR3 bases: TGTGCCAGCAACTCGGACTATCAAGAGACCCAGTACTTC. Drawing the rest from reference TRBV7-2 and TRBJ2-5, the complete variable domain is GAGVSQSPSNKVTEKGKDVELRCDPISGHTALYWYRQSLGQGLEFLIYFQGNSAPDKSGLPSDRFSAERTGGSVSTLTIQRTQQEDSAVYLCASNSDYQETQYFGPGTRLLVL.

This clonotype appeared many times. V gene TRBV12-3 or TRBV12-4 combines with J gene TRBJ1-1; no clear D gene. Trimming cost V 5 bases and J 1 base, with 8 bases left between them. The CDR3 is made up of 13 amino acids. DNA of the CDR3: TGTGCCAGCAGTCCGGCGGAGAACACTGAAGCTTTCTTT. This gives the protein CASSPAENTEAFF.

This clonotype was observed many times. This chain uses TRBV5-4 with TRBJ2-4; TRBD2 matches 9 bases. CDR3 length: 16 residues. The trim removed 0 bases at V and 5 bases at J, leaving 6 bases unmatched. The germline V gene has CDR1 SGHNT and CDR2 YYREEE (reference sequence). The CDR3: CASSLGGRALQNIQYF. The CDR3 DNA is TGTGCCAGCAGCTTGGGCGGGAGGGCCTTACAAAACATTCAGTACTTC.

In its sample, this clonotype was seen many times. The chain is built from TRBV27 and TRBJ2-7, with TRBD2 matching 9 bases. V lost 5 bases, J lost 3 bases, and 2 bases stayed unmatched. CDR3 length: 13 residues. Germline V gene data show CDR1 as MNHEY and CDR2 as SMNVEV (reference sequence). The CDR3 is CASSRTSDYEQYF. CDR3 bases: TGTGCCAGCAGTCGGACTAGCGACTACGAGCAGTACTTC.

This clonotype was found many times. The rearrangement uses TRBV5-1 and TRBJ2-2; D gene ambiguous. The CDR3 covers 14 residues. Germline V CDR1 and CDR2: SGHRS, YFSETQ. Trimming removed 2 bases from V and 3 bases from J, with 8 bases in between. The CDR3 DNA sequence: TGCGCCAGCAGCTTTCGTACGGACACCGGGGAGCTGTTTTTT. Its translation: CASSFRTDTGELFF.

This clonotype was recorded at least ten times. This chain joins TRBV11-2 and TRBJ2-7; 10 nucleotides agree with TRBD1. This CDR3 spans 14 amino acids. V dropped 4 bases and J dropped 5; count of bases not matched to a gene: 5. Per germline, CDR1 SGHAT and CDR2 FQNNGV. CDR3 residues: CASSSLTGGDEQYF. As DNA, the CDR3 is TGTGCCAGCAGCTCACTGACAGGGGGCGACGAGCAGTACTTC. The whole variable domain, remainder taken from reference TRBV11-2 and TRBJ2-7, is EAGVAQSPRYKIIEKRQSVAFWCNPISGHATLYWYQQILGQGPKLLIQFQNNGVVDDSQLPKDRFSAERLKGVDSTLKIQPAKLEDSAVYLCASSSLTGGDEQYFGPGTRLTVT.